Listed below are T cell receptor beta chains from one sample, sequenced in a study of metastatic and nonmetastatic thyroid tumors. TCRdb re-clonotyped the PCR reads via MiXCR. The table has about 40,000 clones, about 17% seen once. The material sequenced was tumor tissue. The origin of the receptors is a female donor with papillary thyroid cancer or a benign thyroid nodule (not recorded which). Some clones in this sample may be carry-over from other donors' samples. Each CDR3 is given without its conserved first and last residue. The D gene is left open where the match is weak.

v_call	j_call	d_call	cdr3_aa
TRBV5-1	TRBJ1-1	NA	ASSLIGGRDTEAF
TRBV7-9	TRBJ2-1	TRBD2	ASSPRTSGRDGEQF
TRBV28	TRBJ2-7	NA	ASTATSSYEQY
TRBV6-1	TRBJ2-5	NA	ASKQSEETQY
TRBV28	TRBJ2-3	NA	ASSCLRQDTQY
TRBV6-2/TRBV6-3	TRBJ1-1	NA	ASSYRRRNTEAF
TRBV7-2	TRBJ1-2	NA	ASSLTEYGYT
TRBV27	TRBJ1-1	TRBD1	ASSPSSQGAGAEAF
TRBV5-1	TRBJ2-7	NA	ASSSLTAYEQY
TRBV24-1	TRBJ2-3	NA	ATSAQTGRDGGGNTQY
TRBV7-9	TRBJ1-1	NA	ASSDRRDTEAF
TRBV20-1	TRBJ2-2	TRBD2	SARKAGASNTGELF
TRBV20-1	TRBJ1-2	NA	SARRGGNYGYT
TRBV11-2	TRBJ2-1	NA	ASSQDGLTTYNEQF
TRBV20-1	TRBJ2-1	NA	SAISPLNHNEQF
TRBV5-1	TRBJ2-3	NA	ASSLSRGSTDTQY
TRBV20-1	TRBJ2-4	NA	SASLSGAKNIQY
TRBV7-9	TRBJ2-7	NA	ASSLGGGEQY
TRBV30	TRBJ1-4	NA	AWTGTGNGKLF
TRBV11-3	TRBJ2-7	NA	ASSLPFGERAGERY
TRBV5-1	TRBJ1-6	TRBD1	ASREGQGFNSPLH
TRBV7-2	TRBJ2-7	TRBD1	ASSLRQGAYEQY
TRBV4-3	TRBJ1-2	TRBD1	ASSQAGTANYGYT
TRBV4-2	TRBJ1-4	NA	ASSQQGNEKLF
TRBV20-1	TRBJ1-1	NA	SGPMGGMNTEAF
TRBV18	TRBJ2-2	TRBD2	ASSPSGRTSGIVELF
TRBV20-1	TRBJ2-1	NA	SARDLRRPSYNEQF
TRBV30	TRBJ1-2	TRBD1	AWGTGVGLSGYT
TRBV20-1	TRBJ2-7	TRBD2	SATSGTSGGGYEQY
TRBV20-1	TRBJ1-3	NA	SARDRSYSGNTIY
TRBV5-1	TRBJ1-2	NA	ASSPEPNYGYT
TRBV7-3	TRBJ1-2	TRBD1	ASSADRVGYT
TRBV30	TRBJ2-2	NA	AWSVGITTGELF
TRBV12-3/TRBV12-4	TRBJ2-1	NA	ASGAQYNEQF
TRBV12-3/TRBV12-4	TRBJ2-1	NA	ASSLSTVGQF
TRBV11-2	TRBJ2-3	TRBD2	ASSVGGLAGGKRVQY
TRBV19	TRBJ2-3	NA	ATAWGTDTQY
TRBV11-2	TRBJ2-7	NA	ASSSLGGLGAYEQY
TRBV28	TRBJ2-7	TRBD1	AGGRTGQSYEQY
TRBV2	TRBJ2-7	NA	ASSWTAPYEQY
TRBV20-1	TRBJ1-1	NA	SARKVDRPNTEAF
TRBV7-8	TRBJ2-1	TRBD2	ASSLGTSGSNEQF
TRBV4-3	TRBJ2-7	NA	ASSPYGGSYEQY
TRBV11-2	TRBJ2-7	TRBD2	ASSLLAGGTYEQY
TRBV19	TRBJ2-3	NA	ASSISARSTDTQY
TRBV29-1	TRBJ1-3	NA	SVRTALSGNTIY
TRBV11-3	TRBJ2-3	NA	ASSLGSNTQY
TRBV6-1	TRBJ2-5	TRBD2	ASSSQLAGGEETQY
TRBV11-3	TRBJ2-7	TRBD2	ASSLELAGVQY
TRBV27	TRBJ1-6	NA	ASSLKARYNSPLH
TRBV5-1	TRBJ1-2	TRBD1	ASSPVTGGLDYGYT